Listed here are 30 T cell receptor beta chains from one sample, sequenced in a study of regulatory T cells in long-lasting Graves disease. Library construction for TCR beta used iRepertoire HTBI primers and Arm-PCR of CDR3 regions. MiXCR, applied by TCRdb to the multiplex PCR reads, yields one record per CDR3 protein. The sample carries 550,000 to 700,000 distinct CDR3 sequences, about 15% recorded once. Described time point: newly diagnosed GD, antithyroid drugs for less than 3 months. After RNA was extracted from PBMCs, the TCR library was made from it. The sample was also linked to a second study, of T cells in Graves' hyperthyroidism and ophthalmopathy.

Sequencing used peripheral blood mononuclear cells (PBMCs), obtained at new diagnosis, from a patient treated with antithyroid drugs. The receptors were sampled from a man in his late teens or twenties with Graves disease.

CDR3 DNA: TGCAGTGCCTCGGACAGGGGGCGCATTAGCAATCAGCCCCAGCATTTT. Its translation: CSASDRGRISNQPQHF. The chain couples TRBV20-1 to TRBJ1-5; 11 bases are a match to TRBD1. The CDR3 covers 16 residues. Germline-derived CDR1 and CDR2 are DFQATT and SNEGSKA (reference sequence). The trim removed 6 bases at V and 0 bases at J, leaving 7 bases unmatched.

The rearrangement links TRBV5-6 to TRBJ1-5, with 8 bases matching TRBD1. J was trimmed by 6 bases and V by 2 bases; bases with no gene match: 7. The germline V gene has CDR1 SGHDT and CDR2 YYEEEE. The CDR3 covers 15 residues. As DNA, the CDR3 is TGTGCCAGCAGCTTCCTTGCAGGGGGCGGTCAGCCCCAGCATTTT. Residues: CASSFLAGGGQPQHF.

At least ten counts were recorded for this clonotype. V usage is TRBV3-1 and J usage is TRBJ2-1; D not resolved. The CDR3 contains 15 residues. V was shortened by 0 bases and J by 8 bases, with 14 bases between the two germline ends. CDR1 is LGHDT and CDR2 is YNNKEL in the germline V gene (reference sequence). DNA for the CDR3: TGTGCCAGCAGCCAAGATTTTCCCCGGGTCTATGAGCAGTTCTTC. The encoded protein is CASSQDFPRVYEQFF.

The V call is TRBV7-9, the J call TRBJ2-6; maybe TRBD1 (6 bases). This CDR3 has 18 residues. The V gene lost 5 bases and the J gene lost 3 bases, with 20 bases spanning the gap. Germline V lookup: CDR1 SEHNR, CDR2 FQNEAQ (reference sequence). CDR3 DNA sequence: TGTGCCAGCAGCGTACCACAGGGAGCGGCGGGTGGGGCCAACGTCCTGACTTTC. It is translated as CASSVPQGAAGGANVLTF.

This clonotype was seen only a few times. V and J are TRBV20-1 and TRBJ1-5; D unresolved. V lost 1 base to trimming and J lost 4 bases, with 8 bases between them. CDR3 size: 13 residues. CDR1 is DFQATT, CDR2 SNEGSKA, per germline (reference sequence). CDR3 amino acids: CSARVGGNQPQHF. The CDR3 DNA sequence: TGCAGTGCTAGAGTGGGCGGGAATCAGCCCCAGCATTTT.

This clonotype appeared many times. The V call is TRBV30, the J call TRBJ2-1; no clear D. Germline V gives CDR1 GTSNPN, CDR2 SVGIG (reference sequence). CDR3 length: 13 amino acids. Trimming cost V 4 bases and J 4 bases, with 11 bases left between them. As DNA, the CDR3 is TGTGCCTGGACGGGCACAACTTACAATGAGCAGTTCTTC. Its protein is CAWTGTTYNEQFF.

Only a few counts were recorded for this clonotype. The DNA for the CDR3 is TGTGCCAGTATGAAAGGGACGGGGAACACCGGGGAGCTGTTTTTT. The encoded protein is CASMKGTGNTGELFF. J is TRBJ2-2 and V is TRBV19, with D perhaps given as TRBD1 or TRBD2 (5 bases each). V gave up 7 bases and J gave up 1 base, with 13 bases separating them. Germline V gene sequence: CDR1 LNHDA, CDR2 SQIVND (reference sequence). The CDR3 spans 15 residues. The whole variable domain, remainder taken from reference TRBV19 and TRBJ2-2, is DGGITQSPKYLFRKEGQNVTLSCEQNLNHDAMYWYRQDPGQGLRLIYYSQIVNDFQKGDIAEGYSVSREKKESFPLTVTSAQKNPTAFYLCASMKGTGNTGELFFGEGSRLTVL.

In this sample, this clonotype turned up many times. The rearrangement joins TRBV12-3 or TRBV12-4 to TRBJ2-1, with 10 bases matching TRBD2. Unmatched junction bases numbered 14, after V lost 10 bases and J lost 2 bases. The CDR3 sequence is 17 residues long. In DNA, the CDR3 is TGTGCCATTTCGGGACTAGCGTCCCCCTCCCCCTACAATGAGCAGTTCTTC. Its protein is CAISGLASPSPYNEQFF.

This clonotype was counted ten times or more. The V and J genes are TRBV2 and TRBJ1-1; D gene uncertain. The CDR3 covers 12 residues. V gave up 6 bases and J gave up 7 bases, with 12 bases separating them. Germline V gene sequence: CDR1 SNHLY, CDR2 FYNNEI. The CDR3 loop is CASRLGGVEAFF. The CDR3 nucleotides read TGTGCCAGCAGACTTGGTGGAGTTGAAGCTTTCTTT.

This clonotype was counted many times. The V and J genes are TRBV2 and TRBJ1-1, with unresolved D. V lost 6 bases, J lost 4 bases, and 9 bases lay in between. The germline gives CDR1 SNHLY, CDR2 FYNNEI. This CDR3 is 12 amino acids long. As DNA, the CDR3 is TGTGCCAGCAGAGGAATCGGCACTGAAGCTTTCTTT. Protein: CASRGIGTEAFF. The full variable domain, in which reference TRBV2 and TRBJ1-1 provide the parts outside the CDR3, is EPEVTQTPSHQVTQMGQEVILRCVPISNHLYFYWYRQILGQKVEFLVSFYNNEISEKSEIFDDQFSVERPDGSNFTLKIRSTKLEDSAMYFCASRGIGTEAFFGQGTRLTVV.

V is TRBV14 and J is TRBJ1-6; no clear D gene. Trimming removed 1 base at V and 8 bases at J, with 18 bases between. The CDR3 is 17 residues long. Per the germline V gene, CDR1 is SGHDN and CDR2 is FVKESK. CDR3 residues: CASSQVLYLEEDSPLHF. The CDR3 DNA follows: TGTGCCAGCAGCCAAGTTCTGTACCTCGAAGAGGATTCACCCCTCCACTTT.

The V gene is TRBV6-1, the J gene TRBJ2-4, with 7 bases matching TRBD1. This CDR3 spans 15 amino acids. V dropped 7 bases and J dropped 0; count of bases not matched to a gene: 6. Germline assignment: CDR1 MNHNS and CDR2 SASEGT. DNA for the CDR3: TGTGCCAGCAACCGAGACAGGGTAGCCAAAAACATTCAGTACTTC. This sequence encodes CASNRDRVAKNIQYF.

CDR3 protein: CASSQAVGYSAYGYTF. DNA for the CDR3: TGCGCCAGCAGCCAAGCAGTGGGTTATTCCGCCTATGGCTACACCTTC. The gene calls are TRBV4-1 and TRBJ1-2; D call uncertain. The CDR3 is 16 amino acids. Germline-derived CDR1 and CDR2 are MGHRA and YSYEKL. Trimming removed 1 base at V and 4 bases at J, with 16 bases between.

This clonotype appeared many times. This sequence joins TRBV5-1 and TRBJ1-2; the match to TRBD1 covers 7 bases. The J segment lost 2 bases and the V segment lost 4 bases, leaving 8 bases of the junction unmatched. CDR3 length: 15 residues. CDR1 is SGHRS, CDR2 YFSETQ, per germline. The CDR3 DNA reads TGCGCCAGCAGCAAGACCGGGACAGAAAACTATGGCTACACCTTC. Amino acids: CASSKTGTENYGYTF. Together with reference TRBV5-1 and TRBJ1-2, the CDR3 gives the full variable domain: KAGVTQTPRYLIKTRGQQVTLSCSPISGHRSVSWYQQTPGQGLQFLFEYFSETQRNKGNFPGRFSGRQFSNSRSEMNVSTLELGDSALYLCASSKTGTENYGYTFGSGTRLTVV.

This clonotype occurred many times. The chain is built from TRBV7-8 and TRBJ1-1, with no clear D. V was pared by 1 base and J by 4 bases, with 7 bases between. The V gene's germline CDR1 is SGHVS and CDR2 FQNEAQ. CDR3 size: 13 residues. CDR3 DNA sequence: TGTGCCAGCAGCTTAGAGCGGGCCACTGAAGCTTTCTTT. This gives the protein CASSLERATEAFF.

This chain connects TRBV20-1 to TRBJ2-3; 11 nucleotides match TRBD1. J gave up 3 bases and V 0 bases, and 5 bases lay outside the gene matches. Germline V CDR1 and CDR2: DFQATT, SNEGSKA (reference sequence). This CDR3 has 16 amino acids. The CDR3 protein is CSARDMDRGRTDTQYF. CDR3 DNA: TGCAGTGCTAGAGATATGGACAGGGGGCGTACAGATACGCAGTATTTT.

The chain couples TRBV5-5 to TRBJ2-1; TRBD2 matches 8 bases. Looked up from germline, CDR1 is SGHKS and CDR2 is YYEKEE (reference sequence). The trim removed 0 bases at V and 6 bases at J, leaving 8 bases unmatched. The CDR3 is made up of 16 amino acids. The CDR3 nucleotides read TGTGCCAGCAGCTTGGTCGGGAGGGGGTTGGGCAATGAGCAGTTCTTC. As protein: CASSLVGRGLGNEQFF.

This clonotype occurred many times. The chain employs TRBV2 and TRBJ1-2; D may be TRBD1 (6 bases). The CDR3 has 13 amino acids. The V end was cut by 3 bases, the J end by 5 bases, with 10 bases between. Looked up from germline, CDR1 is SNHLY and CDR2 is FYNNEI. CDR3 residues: CASSEGGTYGYTF. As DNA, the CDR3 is TGTGCCAGCAGTGAGGGGGGCACTTATGGCTACACCTTC.

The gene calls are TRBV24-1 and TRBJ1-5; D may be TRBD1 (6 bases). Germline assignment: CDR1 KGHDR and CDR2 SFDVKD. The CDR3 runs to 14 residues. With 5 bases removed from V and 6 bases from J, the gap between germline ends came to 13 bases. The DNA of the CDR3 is TGTGCCACCAGTGCGGCAGGGGAAATTCAGCCCCAGCATTTT. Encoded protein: CATSAAGEIQPQHF.

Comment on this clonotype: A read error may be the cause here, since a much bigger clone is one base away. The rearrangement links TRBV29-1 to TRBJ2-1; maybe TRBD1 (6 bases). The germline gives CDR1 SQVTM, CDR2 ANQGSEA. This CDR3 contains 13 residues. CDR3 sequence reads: CSVGRGTYNGQFF. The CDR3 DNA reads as TGCAGCGTTGGCAGGGGCACCTACAATGGGCAGTTCTTC.

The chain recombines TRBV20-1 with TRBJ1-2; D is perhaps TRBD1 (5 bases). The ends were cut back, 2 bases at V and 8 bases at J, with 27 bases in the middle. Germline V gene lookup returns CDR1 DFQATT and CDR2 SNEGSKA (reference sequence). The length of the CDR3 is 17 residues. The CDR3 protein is CSARFRGVLHRAWGYTF. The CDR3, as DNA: TGCAGTGCTAGATTTCGGGGGGTACTTCATCGGGCCTGGGGCTACACCTTC.

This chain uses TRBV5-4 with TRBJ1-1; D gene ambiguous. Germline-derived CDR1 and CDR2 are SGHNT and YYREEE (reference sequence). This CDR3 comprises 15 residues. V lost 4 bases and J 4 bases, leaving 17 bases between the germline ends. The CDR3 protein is CASSSSDPEGTEAFF. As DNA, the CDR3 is TGTGCCAGCAGCAGTTCGGACCCAGAAGGCACTGAAGCTTTCTTT.

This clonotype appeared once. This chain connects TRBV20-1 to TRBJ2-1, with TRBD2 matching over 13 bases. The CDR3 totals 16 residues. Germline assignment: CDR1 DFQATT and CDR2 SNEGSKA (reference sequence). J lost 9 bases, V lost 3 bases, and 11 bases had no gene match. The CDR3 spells CSARVGLAGYSFEQFF. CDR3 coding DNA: TGCAGTGCTAGGGTGGGACTAGCGGGATATTCTTTTGAGCAGTTCTTC.

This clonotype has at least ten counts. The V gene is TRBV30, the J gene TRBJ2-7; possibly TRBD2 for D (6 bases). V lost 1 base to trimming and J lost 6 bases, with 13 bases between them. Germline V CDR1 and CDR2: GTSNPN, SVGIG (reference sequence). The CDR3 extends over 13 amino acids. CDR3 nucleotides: TGTGCCTGGAGTGGGGGGGAGACGTTCGAGCAGTACTTC. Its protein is CAWSGGETFEQYF.

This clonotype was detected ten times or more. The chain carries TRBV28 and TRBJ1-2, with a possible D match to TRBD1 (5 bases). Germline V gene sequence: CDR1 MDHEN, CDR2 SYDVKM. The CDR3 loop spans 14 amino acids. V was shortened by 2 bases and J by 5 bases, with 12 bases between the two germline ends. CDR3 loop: CASSLGAGGYGYTF. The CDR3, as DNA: TGTGCCAGCAGTTTAGGGGCTGGGGGATATGGCTACACCTTC.

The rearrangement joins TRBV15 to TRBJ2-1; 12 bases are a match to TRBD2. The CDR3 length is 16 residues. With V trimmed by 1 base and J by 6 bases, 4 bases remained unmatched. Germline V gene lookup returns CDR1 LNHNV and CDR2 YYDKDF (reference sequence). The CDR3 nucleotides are TGTGCCACCAGCAGAGCTAGCGGGGGGGCCCTCAATGAGCAGTTCTTC. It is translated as CATSRASGGALNEQFF.

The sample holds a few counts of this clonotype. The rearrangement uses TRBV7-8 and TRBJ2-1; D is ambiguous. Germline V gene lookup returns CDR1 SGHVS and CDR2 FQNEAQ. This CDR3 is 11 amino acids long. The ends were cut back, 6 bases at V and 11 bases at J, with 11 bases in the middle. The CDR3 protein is CASREYRQQFF. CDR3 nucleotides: TGTGCCAGCAGAGAGTACCGACAGCAGTTCTTC.

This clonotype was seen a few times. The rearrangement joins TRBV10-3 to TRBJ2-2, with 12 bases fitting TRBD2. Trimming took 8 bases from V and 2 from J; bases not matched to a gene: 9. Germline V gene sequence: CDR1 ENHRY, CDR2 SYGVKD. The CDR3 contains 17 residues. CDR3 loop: CAIRKTSGSINTGELFF. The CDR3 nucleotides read TGTGCCATCCGAAAGACTAGCGGGAGTATCAACACCGGGGAGCTGTTTTTT.

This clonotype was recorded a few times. The CDR3: CAWSVSSNQPQHF. In DNA, the CDR3 is TGTGCCTGGAGTGTAAGCAGCAATCAGCCCCAGCATTTT. The chain uses TRBV30 and TRBJ1-5; D uncertain. This CDR3 has 13 residues. V lost 0 bases to trimming and J lost 1 base, with 4 bases between them. Per the germline V gene, CDR1 is GTSNPN and CDR2 is SVGIG (reference sequence).

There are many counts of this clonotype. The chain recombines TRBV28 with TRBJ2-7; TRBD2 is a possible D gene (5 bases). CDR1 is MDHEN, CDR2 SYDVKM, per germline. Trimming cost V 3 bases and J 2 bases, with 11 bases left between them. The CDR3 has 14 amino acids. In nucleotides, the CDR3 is TGTGCCAGCAGTTTCGGAGGAATAACCTACGAGCAGTACTTC. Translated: CASSFGGITYEQYF.